This record looks at one TCR beta chain sequence and its context. The data originate from a study of blood T cell repertoires in COVID-19. Study at large: Samples taken during acute and convalescent COVID-19 were collected in the United States, Italy and Spain. The analysed material was cDNA or gDNA that came from T cells, B-cell-depleted T cells, or PBMCs.

The ends were cut back, 6 bases at V and 8 bases at J, with 16 bases in the middle. Germline V gene sequence: CDR1 GTSNPN, CDR2 SVGIG (reference sequence). CDR3 length: 12 residues. Authors' data handling: Estimation of nucleated cell counts was performed using reference gene primer amplification. Profiling relied on immunoSEQ multiplex PCR, and the TCRdb table lists in-frame clones only, not all of them. V and J calls and clone size are those listed in that table; D and trimming were worked out from the DNA. The table includes some 400,000 clones, more than 65% detected once. The V and J genes are TRBV30 and TRBJ1-2; possible D gene TRBD1, 6 bases. The TCR originated in a human donor with acute or convalescent COVID-19. The donor label of this sample is uncertain. Sequencing input: peripheral blood. The CDR3, as DNA: TGTGCCTGCGGGGACACATCCAACGGCTACACCTTC. Translating it yields CACGDTSNGYTF.